This entry concerns a single TCR beta chain. Its antigen has not been determined. Base qualities are not provided; no much larger clone lies one nucleotide away. TCRbeta CDR3 regions were amplified from genomic DNA using the immunoSEQ Assay, a bias-controlled multiplex PCR. The paper's data handling went like this. The number of nucleated cells in each sample was estimated by amplification of reference gene primers within the assay. Sequence reads were collapsed and filtered to measure the absolute abundance of every unique TCRbeta CDR3 rearrangement. For each sample, productive Simpson clonality was calculated as the square root of Simpson's diversity index across productive rearrangements. TCRdb obtained this table from immuneACCESS and retained in-frame rearrangements with V and J assigned. These tables miss some clones; where compared with another copy, unresolved V genes account for less than half of the shortfall, and the remainder is unexplained. The DNA was the basis for D and trimming; V, J and clone size are from that table. This sample comprises under 250,000 clones, 80% to 90% of them detected only once. Approximately 10% of the sample goes to the ten largest clones.

The CDR3, from cysteine to phenylalanine, totals 16 residues. CDR3 DNA only is kept here, 48 bases in frame from base 1. V loses 4 bases of germline sequence and J loses 0 bases, and the interval between the two ends is 13 bases. As encoded in the germline V gene (reference sequence), CDR1 is LNHDA while CDR2 is SQIVND. In Seattle, one collaborating source enrolled patients while the infection was active and tracked those patients longitudinally over the course of disease. Each collaborating institution followed its own protocols to collect whole blood in K2EDTA tubes. For TCRbeta analysis, collaborators shipped samples as frozen whole blood, isolated PBMCs, or DNA extracted from either of those sample types. This entry is derived from a study of blood T cell repertoires in COVID-19 (dated by TCRdb to 2019 to 2021). In terms of the full investigation: The collaborator samples originated in the United States, Italy and Spain and spanned the acute and convalescent phases of COVID-19. The material from the prospective study consisted of cDNA or gDNA derived from T cells, B-cell-depleted T cells, or PBMCs. The dataset comprised deeply sampled blood TCRbeta repertoires from subjects exposed to, actively infected with, or recovered from COVID-19. The repertoires were released in a freely available public database intended as a resource for research on the immune response to SARS-CoV-2. Samples came from the ongoing ImmuneRACE study (first 160 participants) plus 1,254 subjects from 6 global collaborators. Sample metadata almost always included a de-identified subject ID, COVID-19 status, age in years and sex. Where available, HLA class I and class II types were obtained from metadata supplied by the sample provider rather than from assay-based typing. Paper-wide results and their limitations: The quantity of clinical and demographic metadata differed by source and by participant and was supplied without curation.

The TCR was taken from a man aged 50-59 years with COVID-19, enrolled during active disease. The sample taken for sequencing was peripheral blood. Recombination joined TRBV19 with TRBJ1-5, with the D gene too uncertain to name. The CDR3 corresponds to CASSTPGEGSNQPQHF. The DNA sequence is TGTGCCAGTAGTACCCCGGGAGAGGGTAGCAATCAGCCCCAGCATTTT.